This T cell receptor beta chain was captured in a study of blood T cell repertoires in COVID-19 (dated by TCRdb to the early 2020s). In the study overall: Samples from collaborators originated in the United States, Italy and Spain and spanned both the acute and convalescent phases of COVID-19. The material from the prospective study consisted of cDNA or gDNA derived from T cells, B-cell-depleted T cells, or PBMCs. Subjects who had been exposed to COVID-19, were actively infected with it, or had recovered from it provided the deeply sampled blood TCRbeta repertoires that made up the dataset. The repertoires were released in a freely available public database meant as a resource for research on the immune response to SARS-CoV-2. The samples were drawn from the first 160 participants of the ongoing ImmuneRACE study and from about 1,200 subjects provided by 6 global collaborators. Nearly every sample came with metadata listing a de-identified subject ID, COVID-19 status, age in years and sex. Where HLA class I and class II types were available, the types were taken from metadata supplied by the sample provider, not from assay-based typing.

Overall study results and their limits: Clinical and demographic metadata were provided uncurated, with the amount varying by source and participant.

Participants in the prospective study were enrolled through a virtual design, were aged roughly 18 to 100 years, and lived in 24 United States geographic areas. In the prospective study, participants were assigned to cohorts based on the clinical history participants reported in a screening survey and a study questionnaire. Exposed participants were defined as having been in contact with someone with a PCR-confirmed or clinician-diagnosed COVID-19 case within 2 weeks of study entry. In the prospective study, mobile phlebotomists collected whole blood, serum and a nasopharyngeal or oropharyngeal swab from each participant. Prospective study participants could optionally give additional blood draws and questionnaires over an approximately two-month period. Prospective study blood samples were shipped either frozen or at room temperature before DNA extraction. Between the V and J ends, shortened by 0 bases and 9 bases respectively, the junction contains 12 bases. CDR3 length: 14 amino acids, cysteine to phenylalanine. The entry retains the CDR3 DNA only, 42 bases that are in frame from base 1. From a lookup of the germline V gene (reference sequence), CDR1 and CDR2 are LGHDT and YNNKEL.

On this clone itself: There is no known antigen for this receptor. Within one base of it there is no much larger clone, and no base qualities were kept.

TCRbeta CDR3 regions were amplified from genomic DNA using the immunoSEQ Assay, a bias-controlled multiplex PCR. On the study's bioinformatics: The number of nucleated cells in each sample was estimated by amplification of reference gene primers within the assay. To quantify the absolute abundance of each unique TCRbeta CDR3 rearrangement, sequence reads were collapsed and filtered. For each sample, productive Simpson clonality was calculated by taking the square root of Simpson's diversity index across productive rearrangements. TCRdb obtained this table from immuneACCESS and retained in-frame rearrangements with V and J assigned. These tables miss some clones; where compared with another copy, unresolved V genes account for less than half of the shortfall, and the remainder is unexplained. That table gives V, J and clone size, and the DNA gave D and trimming. For this sample the table gives some 300,000 clones, of which nearly 90% were detected only once. Of the sample, less than 3% is held by the ten largest clones.

Sequenced: PBMCs or T cells enriched from blood (not recorded which). The source is a woman in her forties or fifties who had been exposed to COVID-19. Recombination linked TRBV3-1 (or the pseudogene TRBV3-2) to TRBJ1-5; no D gene call is confident. The CDR3 amino acid sequence is: CASSQDPGAGPQHF. Here is the DNA: TGTGCCAGCAGCCAAGACCCAGGTGCTGGGCCCCAGCATTTT.